This TCR beta chain was documented in a study of early T cells in non-severe SARS-CoV-2 infection. Study as a whole: Unsorted whole blood bulk RNA was sequenced, with unpaired chains.

This clonotype was recorded many times. Unique molecular identifiers were attached to individual cDNA molecules. A single record per CDR3 protein comes from TCRdb applying MiXCR to the 5' RACE reads. The sample records about 80,000 distinct CDR3 sequences, around 9.9% being singletons. The sequenced sample consisted of whole blood. The receptor was isolated from an adult who was a healthcare worker with PCR-confirmed SARS-CoV-2 infection or an uninfected control (not recorded which).

The CDR3 loop reads CASSQDRQTYEQYF. CDR3 nucleotides: TGTGCCAGCAGCCAAGATCGACAGACCTACGAGCAGTACTTC. This chain connects TRBV4-2 to TRBJ2-7, with D possibly being TRBD1 (5 bases). There are 14 residues in the CDR3. V was trimmed by 0 bases and J by 2 bases, leaving 8 bases between them. The V gene's germline CDR1 is LGHNA and CDR2 YNFKEQ.